This T cell receptor beta chain was captured by sequencing in a study of blood T cell repertoires in COVID-19. Overall study: From the United States, Italy and Spain came samples of acute and convalescent COVID-19. PBMCs, B-cell-depleted T cells, or T cells were the source of the cDNA or gDNA that made up the material.

In the study's own analysis: Estimates of nucleated cell counts were drawn from the amplification of reference gene primers. Here immunoSEQ multiplex PCR was the method, and the copy in TCRdb shows in-frame clones only, minus some. For V, J and clone size, that table is used; D and trimming come from the DNA. This sample yields 95,000 to 150,000 clones, of which around four fifths are seen a single time; around 6% belongs to the top ten. CDR3 size: 17 residues. Germline V CDR1 and CDR2: KGHSH, LQKENI. V dropped 2 bases and J dropped 7; count of bases not matched to a gene: 8. While infection was still active, Seattle patients were enrolled and then followed longitudinally.

This TCR was sampled from a man older than 75 with COVID-19, enrolled during active disease. Input material: peripheral blood. V is TRBV18 and J is TRBJ2-1, with 13 bases lining up with TRBD2. CDR3 in amino acids: CASSPGLAGVGVNEQFF. In DNA form, the CDR3 reads TGTGCCAGCTCACCAGGACTAGCGGGAGTGGGGGTTAATGAGCAGTTCTTC.